This T cell receptor (beta chain) was recovered during a study of T cells in Graves' hyperthyroidism and ophthalmopathy. Amplification yielded TCR beta CDR3 regions, with RNA transcripts as the source. TCR CDR3 underwent first-round RT-PCR with the HTBI primer set. Via MiXCR, TCRdb re-called the multiplex PCR reads, giving one row per CDR3 protein. The sample contains around 300,000 distinct CDR3 sequences, 13% of which appear only once. The study's findings and limits: Blood also carried most thyroid clonotypes expanded above 0.001.

Patients were excluded because of uncontrolled infection, other autoimmune disease, pregnancy or lactation. Fresh peripheral blood, 10 ml, yielded the PBMCs. About this clonotype itself: Its specificity is unknown.

V was pared by 5 bases and J by 4 bases, with 12 bases of the junction left unmatched. From germline, CDR1 is SGHTA and CDR2 FQGNSA. The CDR3 has 16 residues. The gene calls are TRBV7-2 and TRBJ2-7, with 9 bases identical to TRBD2. Source material: blood. This receptor was taken from a woman between 25 and 40 years old with Graves' hyperthyroidism that later progressed to Graves' ophthalmopathy. CDR3 in amino acids: CASSREGAGGRYEQYF. CDR3 DNA: TGTGCCAGCAGCCGGGAAGGGGCGGGAGGGCGGTACGAGCAGTACTTC.